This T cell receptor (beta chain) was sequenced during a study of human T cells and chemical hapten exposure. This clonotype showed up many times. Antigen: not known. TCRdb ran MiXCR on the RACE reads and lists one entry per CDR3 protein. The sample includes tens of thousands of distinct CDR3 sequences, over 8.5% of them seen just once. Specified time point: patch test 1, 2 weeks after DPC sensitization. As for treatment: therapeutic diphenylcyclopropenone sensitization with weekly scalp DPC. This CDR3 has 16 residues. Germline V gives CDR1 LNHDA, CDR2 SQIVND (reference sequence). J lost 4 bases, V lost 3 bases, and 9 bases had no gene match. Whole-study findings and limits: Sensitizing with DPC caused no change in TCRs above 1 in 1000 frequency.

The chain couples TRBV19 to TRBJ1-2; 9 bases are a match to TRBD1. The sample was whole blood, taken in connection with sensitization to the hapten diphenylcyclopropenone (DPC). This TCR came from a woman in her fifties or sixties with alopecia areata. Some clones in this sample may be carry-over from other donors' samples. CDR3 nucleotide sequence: TGTGCCAGTAGTATGTCCGGGACAGGGATAATCTATGGCTACACCTTC. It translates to CASSMSGTGIIYGYTF.